This T cell receptor beta chain was recovered during a study of cytotoxic CD8 clonotypes in ibrutinib-treated CLL. Assay: immunoSEQ multiplex PCR; the TCRdb copy retains only in-frame clones and omits some. The repertoire consists of around 50,000 clones, with about 50% occurring once and the leading ten covering approximately 27%. This clone was counted only a few times. What it binds is unknown. Study conclusions and caveats: Whereas clonality rose at ibrutinib response, it declined toward baseline at progression. Public clonotypes, rarely seen, contracted or held steady on treatment.

The CDR3 extends over 15 amino acids. V dropped 1 base and J dropped 3 bases, with 12 bases sitting between them. CDR1 is SGHVS, CDR2 FQNEAQ, per germline. This clonotype was obtained from a human donor with chronic lymphocytic leukemia. Here the sequenced sample was PBMCs, taken after 24 months of ibrutinib treatment. The chain has TRBV7-8 and TRBJ1-1; D is unclear. CDR3 nucleotide sequence: TGTGCCAGCAGCTTAGGGATAGGACCTTACACTGAAGCTTTCTTT. This gives the protein CASSLGIGPYTEAFF.